The clone carrying this T cell receptor beta chain was observed a few times. This specimen comes from a study of blood T cell repertoires in COVID-19. Study details: PBMCs, B-cell-depleted T cells, or T cells were the source of the cDNA or gDNA that made up the material.

Trimming took off 5 bases at V and 8 bases at J, with 16 bases between the two ends. From germline, CDR1 is SGHAT and CDR2 FQNNGV. This CDR3 is built from 15 residues. The authors' processing: Reference gene primers were amplified, and this amplification served to estimate nucleated cell counts. Produced via immunoSEQ multiplex PCR; TCRdb's table is partial and in-frame only. The DNA was the basis for D and trimming; V, J and clone size are from that table. The data show approximately 200,000 clones, with about four fifths seen just once and 1.3% held by the top ten. Enrollees, about 18 to 100 years old, lived in 25 or so US areas. Grouping used clinical history reported by participants in a survey and questionnaire.

V usage is TRBV11-2 and J usage is TRBJ1-6, with a tentative D call TRBD1 (6 bases). Material: PBMCs or T cells enriched from blood (not recorded which). The TCR sequence derives from a woman in her thirties or forties with acute COVID-19. CDR3 amino acids: CASSPPTGGHSPLHF. Here the CDR3 DNA reads TGTGCCAGCAGCCCACCGACCGGGGGGCATTCACCCCTCCACTTT.